The rows below give T cell receptor beta chains drawn from one sample of a study of immune evolution from preneoplasia to lung adenocarcinoma. The data were produced by immunoSEQ multiplex PCR, yet TCRdb's version contains in-frame clones alone and is incomplete. Here the sample spans about 6,100 clones, almost 80% being singletons. Material for sequencing was FFPE minimally invasive lung adenocarcinoma tissue. The receptor set was obtained from a person aged 50-75 years with lung adenocarcinoma. Both conserved end residues are trimmed from each CDR3. The order of the fields is V gene, J gene, CDR3 protein.

V gene: TRBV18
J gene: TRBJ2-1
CDR3 protein: ASSPRQNEEQF

V gene: TRBV28
J gene: TRBJ2-3
CDR3 protein: ASSSPPAGVQDTQY

V gene: TRBV10-3
J gene: TRBJ2-3
CDR3 protein: AISEGGAIDTQY

V gene: TRBV18
J gene: TRBJ2-4
CDR3 protein: ASSPGAGTKNIQY

V gene: TRBV19
J gene: TRBJ1-5
CDR3 protein: ASSSPRGSGQPQH

V gene: TRBV28
J gene: TRBJ2-3
CDR3 protein: ASSPPTSHTDTQY

V gene: TRBV4-1
J gene: TRBJ2-5
CDR3 protein: ASSPQGETQY

V gene: TRBV6-6
J gene: TRBJ1-1
CDR3 protein: ASSQGHMNTEAF

V gene: TRBV7-6
J gene: TRBJ2-5
CDR3 protein: ASSLDVDFRETQY

V gene: TRBV27
J gene: TRBJ2-1
CDR3 protein: ASSFWQGASNEQF

V gene: TRBV30
J gene: TRBJ2-7
CDR3 protein: AWSRLDYEQY

V gene: TRBV27
J gene: TRBJ1-2
CDR3 protein: ASRRQGRGYT

V gene: TRBV29-1
J gene: TRBJ2-5
CDR3 protein: SVHNRDIQETQY

V gene: TRBV4-2
J gene: TRBJ2-1
CDR3 protein: ASSEGGSYNEQF